Below, 7 T cell receptor beta chains from the same sample are listed, as sequenced in a study of blood T cell repertoires in COVID-19. Sequenced by immunoSEQ multiplex PCR; TCRdb stores in-frame clones only, minus some. The profile shows approximately 120,000 clones, roughly 87% of them singletons. Sample: peripheral blood. The receptors were sampled from a man aged 80 or over with active or convalescent COVID-19.

This chain joins TRBV5-1 and TRBJ1-2; 8 nucleotides match TRBD1. J gave up 3 bases and V 7 bases, and 5 bases lay outside the gene matches. Per germline, CDR1 SGHRS and CDR2 YFSETQ. The CDR3 has 13 residues. The CDR3 reads CASRTGSDYGYTF. The CDR3 bases are TGCGCCAGCCGGACAGGGTCAGACTATGGCTACACCTTC.

This sequence joins TRBV7-8 and TRBJ1-5, with unresolved D. This CDR3 contains 15 residues. Trimming took off 1 base at V and 1 base at J, with 8 bases between the two ends. Per the germline V gene, CDR1 is SGHVS and CDR2 is FQNEAQ. The CDR3 sequence: CASSLGSRSNQPQHF. The CDR3 bases are TGTGCCAGCAGCTTAGGGAGTCGAAGCAATCAGCCCCAGCATTTT.

The chain couples TRBV7-2 to TRBJ2-1; D is uncertain. V gave up 5 bases and J gave up 4 bases, with 12 bases separating them. This CDR3 region has 14 residues. The germline V gene encodes CDR1 SGHTA and CDR2 FQGNSA. This CDR3 is CASSARWAYNEQFF. The CDR3 coding sequence is TGTGCCAGCAGCGCCCGGTGGGCTTACAATGAGCAGTTCTTC.

The chain carries TRBV3-1 (or the pseudogene TRBV3-2) and TRBJ1-4; 9 nucleotides align to TRBD1. Germline V CDR1 and CDR2: LGHDT, YNNKEL (reference sequence). V was clipped by 4 bases and J by 5 bases; unmatched bases: 5. The CDR3 extends over 15 amino acids. CDR3 DNA sequence: TGTGCCAGCAGCCTACTTGGGACAGGGAATGAAAAACTGTTTTTT. Translated, it gives CASSLLGTGNEKLFF.

This clone was observed once. The chain is built from TRBV2 and TRBJ2-7; tentatively, D is TRBD2 (5 bases). This CDR3 has 13 residues. Germline V gene sequence: CDR1 SNHLY, CDR2 FYNNEI. V was cut by 9 bases and J by 0 bases, with 12 bases left in between. This CDR3 reads CASDGDYSYEQYF. The CDR3, as DNA: TGTGCCAGTGACGGGGATTACTCCTACGAGCAGTACTTC.

The chain links TRBV7-2 to TRBJ1-4; possible D gene TRBD1, 6 bases. The CDR3 is 15 residues long. Trimming removed 6 bases at V and 8 bases at J, with 19 bases between. Germline CDR1 reads SGHTA; CDR2 reads FQGNSA. The CDR3 coding sequence is TGTGCCAGCAGTCTTACCGGGACAACGGGGGAAAAACTGTTTTTT. It translates to CASSLTGTTGEKLFF.

This chain uses TRBV3-1 (or the pseudogene TRBV3-2) with TRBJ2-3; TRBD2 matches 11 bases. Germline CDR1 reads LGHDT; CDR2 reads YNNKEL (reference sequence). The trim removed 4 bases at V and 5 bases at J, leaving 8 bases unmatched. The length of the CDR3 is 16 residues. CDR3 region: CASSRLAGGREDTQYF. In nucleotides, the CDR3 is TGTGCCAGCAGCCGATTAGCGGGAGGGCGGGAAGATACGCAGTATTTT.